This TCR beta chain appears in the sequencing data of a study of blood T cell repertoires in COVID-19. As for the study in general: The United States, Italy and Spain supplied acute and convalescent COVID-19 samples. T cells, B-cell-depleted T cells, or PBMCs provided the cDNA or gDNA that served as material.

In the authors' workflow: From reference gene primer amplification, estimates of nucleated cell counts were derived. TCRdb's table, derived via immunoSEQ multiplex PCR, lists solely in-frame clones and lacks some. Clonal size and the V and J genes are those of that table, whereas D and trimming came from the DNA. The table has around 45,000 clones, 80% to 90% seen once. This CDR3 has 14 residues. The V and J ends lost 4 bases and 5 bases respectively, with 17 bases between them. CDR1 and CDR2 from the germline V gene are SQVTM and ANQGSEA. V usage is TRBV29-1 and J usage is TRBJ2-5; D possibly corresponds to TRBD2 (6 bases). This receptor was taken from a human donor in a cohort sampled during active COVID-19. The sequencing input was peripheral blood. CDR3 bases: TGCAGCGTTGTTTGGGCCAGCGGGCGGGAGACCCAGTACTTC. Protein: CSVVWASGRETQYF. The full variable domain, with the rest looked up from reference TRBV29-1 and TRBJ2-5, is SAVISQKPSRDICQRGTSLTIQCQVDSQVTMMFWYRQQPGQSLTLIATANQGSEATYESGFVIDKFPISRPNLTFSTLTVSNMSPEDSSIYLCSVVWASGRETQYFGPGTRLLVL.